This TCR beta chain was sequenced in a study of regulatory T cells in long-lasting Graves disease. Germline CDR1 reads DFQATT; CDR2 reads SNEGSKA (reference sequence). This CDR3 is built from 13 residues. V was pared by 5 bases and J by 3 bases, with 14 bases between. Time point: newly diagnosed GD, antithyroid drugs for less than 3 months. PBMC-derived RNA was used for the TCR library. This clonotype was seen only a few times. Building of the TCR beta libraries involved iRepertoire HTBI primers and Arm-PCR of CDR3 regions. TCRdb recomputed calls from the multiplex PCR reads with MiXCR, one row per CDR3 protein. This table has 450,000 to 500,000 distinct CDR3 sequences, 15% to 20% appearing once. This same sample was also taken into another study, of T cells in Graves' hyperthyroidism and ophthalmopathy. That investigation notes: Each patient was aged 18 to 65 and had newly diagnosed hyperthyroidism of under 2 months' duration. HTBI primers were employed in a first-round RT-PCR of the TCR CDR3.

The rearrangement uses TRBV20-1 and TRBJ2-7; no clear D. The input for sequencing was peripheral blood mononuclear cells (PBMCs), taken at new diagnosis, from a patient treated with antithyroid drugs. The clonotype was recovered from a man aged 35 to 55 with Graves disease. CDR3: CSADLGQSYEQYF. The CDR3 nucleotides read TGCAGTGCTGACTTAGGGCAGAGCTACGAGCAGTACTTC.